The clone carrying this T cell receptor beta chain was seen a handful of times. The antigen is undetermined. The germline V and J ends were trimmed by 4 bases and 4 bases, with 8 bases remaining between them. The CDR3 totals 13 residues. CDR1 and CDR2 from the germline V gene are MGHRA and YSYEKL. The source of the sample is a study of T-cell memory formation after mild COVID-19. TCRdb analysed the 5' RACE reads with MiXCR anew, one entry per CDR3 protein. The sample contains 410,000 or so distinct CDR3 sequences, about a quarter of which appear only once. Overall study results and limits: Day 37-peaking second-wave clones had unconfirmed SARS-CoV-2 specificity.

V is TRBV4-1 and J is TRBJ1-5, with unresolved D. The source material was PBMCs or a T cell subset sorted from them (not recorded which). The clonotype originates from an adult woman who had mild COVID-19 (a few samples of this study predate the infection). Cell type and time point are not known. As DNA, the CDR3 is TGCGCCAGCAGCCGAGCTTGGAATCAGCCCCAGCATTTT. This codes for CASSRAWNQPQHF.